A single sample gave rise to the 14 T cell receptor beta chains below, sequenced in a study of early T cells in non-severe SARS-CoV-2 infection. TCRdb reprocessed the 5' RACE reads via MiXCR and lists one record per CDR3 protein. The data contain some 58,000 distinct CDR3 sequences, 11% of them singletons. The sample here was whole blood, taken at baseline. The source of these receptors is an adult who was a healthcare worker with PCR-confirmed SARS-CoV-2 infection or an uninfected control (not recorded which).

The gene calls are TRBV6-1 and TRBJ1-2; unclear D gene. The CDR3 runs to 19 residues. V gave up 4 bases and J gave up 5 bases, with 29 bases separating them. CDR1 and CDR2 (germline): MNHNS, SASEGT. The DNA for the CDR3 is TGTGCCAGCAGTGGACGGATCGGACGGACTGGTACCAAAAGATATGGCTACACCTTC. Translating it yields CASSGRIGRTGTKRYGYTF.

This clonotype was picked up a small number of times. The CDR3 sequence: CASSGTDSGANVLTF. CDR3 sequence (DNA): TGTGCCAGCAGTGGGACGGACTCTGGGGCCAACGTCCTGACTTTC. V is TRBV6-1 and J is TRBJ2-6; no reliable D call. Germline loops: CDR1 MNHNS, CDR2 SASEGT. CDR3 length: 15 residues. Trimming cost V 4 bases and J 0 bases, with 7 bases left between them.

The chain recombines TRBV7-2 with TRBJ1-3; no clear D gene. Trimming took off 3 bases at V and 4 bases at J, with 10 bases between the two ends. This CDR3 is built from 14 residues. Germline V gene data show CDR1 as SGHTA and CDR2 as FQGNSA. The CDR3: CASSFGSDGNTIYF. The DNA of the CDR3 is TGTGCCAGCAGCTTTGGTTCCGACGGAAACACCATATATTTT.

The V gene is TRBV21-1, the J gene TRBJ2-1; no check of the table's D call, TRBD2, against the DNA was made. TRBV21-1 is designated a pseudogene. The CDR3 has 14 amino acids. The CDR3 DNA is TGTGCCAGCAGCACCACTTTAGCGGGCAATGAGCAGTTCTTC. This sequence encodes CASSTTLAGNEQFF.

The gene calls are TRBV5-1 and TRBJ2-1, with TRBD1 matching 10 bases. Trimming cost V 4 bases and J 9 bases; bases outside gene matches: 16. From germline, CDR1 is SGHRS and CDR2 YFSETQ. The CDR3 is 17 amino acids. DNA of the CDR3: TGCGCCAGCAGCGGATCCTCAGGACAGGGGGTTACGGGTGAGCAGTTCTTC. This encodes CASSGSSGQGVTGEQFF.

In its sample, this clonotype was seen many times. In DNA, the CDR3 is TGTGCCAGCAGCTTAGCATCCTACGAGCAGTACTTC. This codes for CASSLASYEQYF. The chain is built from TRBV11-2 and TRBJ2-7; no clear D. From germline, CDR1 is SGHAT and CDR2 FQNNGV. V was pared by 1 base and J by 1 base, with 2 bases between. This CDR3 region has 12 residues.

V usage is TRBV20-1 and J usage is TRBJ2-1, with D perhaps TRBD1 (5 bases). The CDR3 is 13 amino acids. V was trimmed by 3 bases and J by 7 bases, leaving 13 bases between them. Germline CDR1 is DFQATT and CDR2 is SNEGSKA (reference sequence). Here the CDR3 reads CSARPFRVNEQFF. The CDR3 coding sequence is TGCAGTGCTAGGCCTTTCAGGGTTAATGAGCAGTTCTTC.

This clonotype was observed at least ten times. The rearrangement links TRBV12-3 or TRBV12-4 to TRBJ1-2; 9 nucleotides agree with TRBD1. V gave up 3 bases and J gave up 4 bases; unmatched junction bases: 6. This CDR3 has 15 residues. The CDR3 DNA reads as TGTGCCAGCAGTTTGGGGACAGGGAGTCCCTATGGCTACACCTTC. Protein sequence: CASSLGTGSPYGYTF.

The chain employs TRBV7-9 and TRBJ2-1; 12 bases map to TRBD2. Germline CDR1 SEHNR, CDR2 FQNEAQ (reference sequence). This CDR3 region has 14 residues. J lost 9 bases, V lost 7 bases, and 7 bases had no gene match. CDR3 coding DNA: TGTGCCAGCATCTCTAGCGGGGGGGCGGTTGAGCAGTTCTTC. It codes for CASISSGGAVEQFF.

J is TRBJ2-7 and V is TRBV27; D could derive from TRBD1 or TRBD2 (6 bases each). The V gene lost 3 bases and the J gene lost 7 bases, with 16 bases spanning the gap. The germline V gene has CDR1 MNHEY and CDR2 SMNVEV (reference sequence). The CDR3 is made up of 14 amino acids. DNA for the CDR3: TGTGCCAGCAGTTTTACAAGGGGGGCGAAGGAGCAGTACTTC. Amino acid sequence: CASSFTRGAKEQYF.

In this sample, this clonotype turned up many times. The rearrangement joins TRBV6-6 to TRBJ2-2; no firm D call. The CDR3 sequence is 12 residues long. V shed 0 bases and J shed 7 bases, with 3 bases lying between them. Per the germline V gene, CDR1 is MNHNY and CDR2 is SVGAGI (reference sequence). CDR3 DNA sequence: TGTGCCAGCAGTTACTCTGGCGGGGAGCTGTTTTTT. Translation: CASSYSGGELFF.

This clonotype was seen a few times. This chain joins TRBV30 and TRBJ2-3; 7 bases agree with TRBD1. The CDR3 spans 14 residues. Germline assignment: CDR1 GTSNPN and CDR2 SVGIG (reference sequence). J lost 2 bases, V lost 5 bases, and 7 bases had no gene match. This CDR3 is CAWDTGVPTDTQYF. The CDR3, as DNA: TGTGCCTGGGACACAGGGGTCCCCACAGATACGCAGTATTTT.

This clonotype was picked up many times. This sequence joins TRBV27 and TRBJ1-1; possibly TRBD1 for D (5 bases). Trimming pared 4 bases from V and 6 bases from J, leaving 15 bases between. The CDR3 length is 14 residues. Germline-derived CDR1 and CDR2 are MNHEY and SMNVEV (reference sequence). CDR3 protein: CASSSHSVGAEAFF. The CDR3 bases are TGTGCCAGCAGTTCGCATAGTGTAGGGGCTGAAGCTTTCTTT.

This clonotype was detected only a few times. J is TRBJ1-1 and V is TRBV12-3 or TRBV12-4, with D possibly TRBD1 on 5 matching bases. The length of the CDR3 is 13 residues. V shed 6 bases and J shed 4 bases, with 12 bases lying between them. CDR3 bases: TGTGCCAGCAGCTCCGGGACGGCCACTGAAGCTTTCTTT. This gives the protein CASSSGTATEAFF.